The clone carrying this TCR beta chain was seen ten or more times. Antigen: not known. The read gets to within 3 residues of the CDR3 end, and the germline J gene fills in the rest. There are 14 residues in the CDR3. Germline assignment: CDR1 ENHRY and CDR2 SYGVKD. V lost 6 bases and J 4 bases, leaving 15 bases between the germline ends. Generated by immunoSEQ multiplex PCR, the TCRdb table keeps only in-frame clones and is missing some. The sample shows under 50,000 clones, no singletons; the ten largest hold about 0.66%. These data come from a study of T cell clonality in common variable immunodeficiency. Both groups were predominantly of Caucasian heritage. Findings of the study overall: In common variable immunodeficiency, TCR beta chains reportedly carried fewer deletions and N-nucleotide insertions. Shared TCRbeta clones were fewer between CVID subjects than controls. CVID patient heterogeneity limited repertoire-clinical complication correlations.

The clonotype comes from a person aged 18-69 years in good health. The V gene is TRBV10-3, the J gene TRBJ2-5, with D perhaps matching TRBD1 (6 bases). The specimen was peripheral blood mononuclear cells. The part of the CDR3 DNA that was read is TGTGCCATCAGCCTGAGTGGCAGGGGAGAGACC. It is translated as CAISLSGRGET. The whole CDR3 reads CAISLSGRGETQYF.